The next 27 T cell receptor beta chains were all read from a single sample in a study of CXCR3-negative and CXCR3-positive naive CD8 T cells. Each TRB cDNA library was prepared by 5' RACE (with UMI labels). TCRdb reworked the 5' RACE reads into one entry per CDR3 protein, no DNA. This sample's table reports roughly 40,000 distinct CDR3 sequences. Sequencing was done on a sample of naive CXCR3- CD8+ T cells from blood. The subset: CD45RO-CCR7+CD27+CD95- naive CD8+ T cells lacking CXCR3 (TNR3-). Receptors originate from a human donor in good health. Some clones in this sample may be carry-over from other donors' samples.

The CDR3: CASSHQGAMSPLHF. The V gene is TRBV25-1, the J gene TRBJ1-6; the TCRdb D gene call, TRBD1, has no DNA to confirm it. Germline V gene data show CDR1 as MGHDK and CDR2 as SYGVNS. The CDR3 is made up of 14 amino acids.

The V and J genes are TRBV4-3 and TRBJ2-6. Germline CDR1 LGHNA, CDR2 YSLEER. The length of the CDR3 is 16 residues. CDR3 region: CASSQETGSGANVLTF.

The chain carries TRBV10-3 and TRBJ1-1; TCRdb names TRBD1, which stays unverified in the absence of DNA. Germline V CDR1 and CDR2: ENHRY, SYGVKD. The CDR3 totals 17 residues. Here the CDR3 reads CAISDPGTGGVNTEAFF.

V is TRBV15 and J is TRBJ2-1; TCRdb designates TRBD1, a call that cannot be tested without DNA. The CDR3 is 18 residues long. The germline CDR1 and CDR2 sequences are LNHNV and YYDKDF (reference sequence). CDR3 residues: CATSRDGVGDRGYNEQFF.

The gene calls are TRBV20-1 and TRBJ2-1; the D call of TRBD2 rests on TCRdb alone, since no DNA is present to check it. The CDR3 has 15 amino acids. The germline V gene encodes CDR1 DFQATT and CDR2 SNEGSKA (reference sequence). The CDR3 loop is CSARPLAGVGNEQFF.

The CDR3 spells CSVVDINSYEQYF. The chain joins TRBV29-1 to TRBJ2-7; the TRBD1 assignment by TCRdb is unverifiable without DNA. The length of the CDR3 is 13 residues. Germline V CDR1 and CDR2: SQVTM, ANQGSEA.

The CDR3 sequence is CASSEFRQETQYF. V usage is TRBV6-2 or TRBV6-3 and J usage is TRBJ2-5. The CDR3 is made up of 13 amino acids. Germline V CDR1 and CDR2: MNHEY, SVGEGT.

This chain joins TRBV20-1 and TRBJ2-7. The germline CDR1 and CDR2 sequences are DFQATT and SNEGSKA (reference sequence). The CDR3 loop spans 13 amino acids. This CDR3 reads CSARARVSDEQYF.

The chain is built from TRBV7-3 and TRBJ2-5; TCRdb proposes TRBD1, but this gene call is untestable without DNA. Germline-derived CDR1 and CDR2 are SGHTA and FQGTGA. The CDR3 length is 14 residues. This chain's CDR3 is CASSPLGGQETQYF.

The CDR3 is CSARRGFRVSGPENYGYTF. This chain joins TRBV20-1 and TRBJ1-2; the TRBD1 assignment by TCRdb is unverifiable without DNA. CDR1 and CDR2 (germline): DFQATT, SNEGSKA (reference sequence). CDR3 length: 19 amino acids.

V usage is TRBV29-1 and J usage is TRBJ2-1; TCRdb names TRBD2, which stays unverified in the absence of DNA. CDR3 size: 14 residues. Germline V gives CDR1 SQVTM, CDR2 ANQGSEA. The CDR3 region is CSVRPSGRHNEQFF.

The rearrangement links TRBV7-8 to TRBJ1-2; TCRdb's D call of TRBD1 is untestable without DNA. Germline V gene sequence: CDR1 SGHVS, CDR2 FQNEAQ. The CDR3 length is 14 residues. CDR3 sequence reads: CASSLGRQDYGYTF.

The chain employs TRBV6-1 and TRBJ2-1; TCRdb lists TRBD1, though no DNA is available to test this call. Germline lookup yields CDR1 MNHNS and CDR2 SASEGT. The length of the CDR3 is 15 residues. This CDR3 reads CASSKSGTLDNEQFF.

The chain couples TRBV28 to TRBJ1-2. This CDR3 is 14 amino acids long. CDR1 and CDR2 from the germline V gene are MDHEN and SYDVKM. The CDR3 loop is CASRFNRGNYGYTF.

The chain employs TRBV29-1 and TRBJ2-1; TCRdb lists TRBD2, though no DNA is available to test this call. CDR3 length equals 13 residues. From germline, CDR1 is SQVTM and CDR2 ANQGSEA. The CDR3 sequence is CRVTQRAYNEQFF.

V and J are TRBV6-6 and TRBJ2-3. The CDR3 extends over 13 amino acids. The germline V gene has CDR1 MNHNY and CDR2 SVGAGI (reference sequence). This CDR3 reads CASSFGRVDTQYF.

The V call is TRBV27, the J call TRBJ1-6; TCRdb picks TRBD1, but there is no DNA to check that call. Germline V gene lookup returns CDR1 MNHEY and CDR2 SMNVEV (reference sequence). This CDR3 spans 14 amino acids. CDR3 protein: CASSWDAGNSPLHF.

The chain uses TRBV28 and TRBJ2-7; absent DNA, TCRdb's TRBD1 call cannot be checked. CDR1 is MDHEN, CDR2 SYDVKM, per germline. The length of the CDR3 is 15 residues. This CDR3 is CASSFGDSRPYEQYF.

The CDR3: CSATGRYSYEQYF. The genes are TRBV29-1 and TRBJ2-7. CDR3 length: 13 residues. Germline-derived CDR1 and CDR2 are SQVTM and ANQGSEA.

The chain is built from TRBV28 and TRBJ2-1; TCRdb reports TRBD2, a call that lacks DNA to check it against. This CDR3 contains 15 residues. In germline, CDR1 is MDHEN, CDR2 SYDVKM. The CDR3 is CASNLLAGGPDEQFF.

This sequence joins TRBV29-1 and TRBJ2-7; TCRdb outputs TRBD1, but without DNA this stays unchecked. CDR1 is SQVTM, CDR2 ANQGSEA, per germline. The CDR3 consists of 14 residues. CDR3 sequence reads: CSAVAGHISYEQYF.

The CDR3 loop is CASSSPDRLSSGNTIYF. The chain is built from TRBV19 and TRBJ1-3; no DNA is available, so the TRBD1 call from TCRdb remains unchecked. The CDR3 loop spans 17 amino acids. The V gene's germline CDR1 is LNHDA and CDR2 SQIVND (reference sequence).

The CDR3 loop reads CASSPQSGPNEQFF. This chain links TRBV9 with TRBJ2-1; absent DNA, TCRdb's TRBD1 call cannot be checked. The CDR3 consists of 14 residues. CDR1 SGDLS and CDR2 YYNGEE come from the germline V gene.

The V call is TRBV6-2 or TRBV6-3, the J call TRBJ2-1. This CDR3 comprises 11 residues. CDR1 MNHEY and CDR2 SVGEGT come from the germline V gene. The CDR3 spells CASSYGNEQFF.

V usage is TRBV6-6 and J usage is TRBJ1-1. Germline values: CDR1 MNHNY, CDR2 SVGAGI (reference sequence). The CDR3 covers 14 residues. CDR3 in amino acids: CASSHAWMNTEAFF.

The chain uses TRBV28 and TRBJ2-2; without DNA, the TCRdb call of TRBD2 cannot be checked. Germline V lookup: CDR1 MDHEN, CDR2 SYDVKM. There are 17 residues in the CDR3. The CDR3 loop reads CASSLESGGGRTGELFF. Supplemented by reference TRBV28 and TRBJ2-2, the full variable domain reads DVKVTQSSRYLVKRTGEKVFLECVQDMDHENMFWYRQDPGLGLRLIYFSYDVKMKEKGDIPEGYSVSREKKERFSLILESASTNQTSMYLCASSLESGGGRTGELFFGEGSRLTVL.

The chain combines TRBV29-1 with TRBJ2-7; TCRdb indicates TRBD1, and absent DNA this call remains unverified. This CDR3 is 17 amino acids long. Germline V lookup: CDR1 SQVTM, CDR2 ANQGSEA. The CDR3 loop reads CSVEGGTATGVLGEQYF.